A single sample gave rise to the 30 T cell receptor beta chains below, sequenced in a study of human CD8 memory T cell subsets. UMI-labeled 5' RACE generated the TCR beta libraries. TCRdb reprocessed the 5' RACE reads and stores each CDR3 protein as one record, lacking DNA. There are about 6,200 distinct CDR3 sequences in the sample, with 35% to 40% held by the top ten. What was sequenced was CD8+ effector memory T cells (TEM) sorted from PBMCs. This sample's subset: effector memory CD8 T cells, CCR7- CD45RO+ CD95+. These receptors were taken from a human donor in good health.

The chain uses TRBV7-9 and TRBJ2-1; TCRdb lists TRBD2, though no DNA is available to test this call. CDR3 length equals 17 residues. The germline V gene has CDR1 SEHNR and CDR2 FQNEAQ (reference sequence). CDR3 residues: CASSVRTSGGDLNEQFF.

This chain uses TRBV4-1 with TRBJ1-5; TCRdb proposes TRBD1, but this gene call is untestable without DNA. CDR1 is MGHRA and CDR2 is YSYEKL in the germline V gene. The CDR3 spans 15 residues. CDR3 amino acids: CASSQEHAGVQPQHF.

The J gene is TRBJ2-2, the V gene TRBV4-3; checking the TCRdb D call of TRBD1 is not possible without DNA. The CDR3 extends over 15 amino acids. Per germline, CDR1 LGHNA and CDR2 YSLEER. The CDR3 loop reads CASSQTGQNTGELFF.

The chain carries TRBV3-1 and TRBJ2-2; TCRdb reports TRBD2, a call that lacks DNA to check it against. Per the germline V gene, CDR1 is LGHDT and CDR2 is YNNKEL (reference sequence). The CDR3 contains 16 residues. CDR3 amino acids: CASSQEGELAIGELFF.

The rearrangement links TRBV5-6 to TRBJ2-1; the D gene TCRdb calls, TRBD1, cannot be checked with no DNA. CDR1 is SGHDT and CDR2 is YYEEEE in the germline V gene. The CDR3 has 16 residues. CDR3 loop: CASSLSGVQTYNEQFF. The whole variable domain, remainder taken from reference TRBV5-6 and TRBJ2-1, is DAGVTQSPTHLIKTRGQQVTLRCSPKSGHDTVSWYQQALGQGPQFIFQYYEEEERQRGNFPDRFSGHQFPNYSSELNVNALLLGDSALYLCASSLSGVQTYNEQFFGPGTRLTVL.

Measured by frequency, this clonotype is medium-sized. J is TRBJ2-3 and V is TRBV12-3 or TRBV12-4; the TCRdb D gene call, TRBD1, has no DNA to confirm it. The length of the CDR3 is 18 residues. The CDR3 sequence: CASSLPEGTGLGTDTQYF.

V and J are TRBV9 and TRBJ1-4; lacking DNA, the TRBD1 call made by TCRdb goes unchecked. CDR1 is SGDLS, CDR2 YYNGEE, per germline. This CDR3 contains 14 residues. The CDR3 spells CASSTPGSNEKLFF.

The rearrangement joins TRBV4-3 to TRBJ1-6; there is no DNA to check the TCRdb D call of TRBD1. Germline-derived CDR1 and CDR2 are LGHNA and YSLEER. This CDR3 comprises 16 residues. CDR3 in amino acids: CASSGYGDRGNSPLHF.

This chain links TRBV5-6 with TRBJ1-2. The CDR3 runs 14 residues. Germline CDR1 reads SGHDT; CDR2 reads YYEEEE. The CDR3 spells CASSKTGRGYGYTF.

This chain uses TRBV20-1 with TRBJ2-7; no DNA is available, so the TRBD2 call from TCRdb remains unchecked. This CDR3 region has 15 residues. Germline V CDR1 and CDR2: DFQATT, SNEGSKA (reference sequence). CDR3 sequence reads: CSARDLAESSYEQYF.

The chain is built from TRBV7-8 and TRBJ2-1; TCRdb calls TRBD1, which cannot be checked without DNA. The CDR3 is 16 residues long. From germline, CDR1 is SGHVS and CDR2 FQNEAQ. Here the CDR3 reads CASSKSTGGAPNEQFF.

This clonotype is labeled medium-sized based on frequency. The chain uses TRBV13 and TRBJ2-1; TCRdb names TRBD2, which stays unverified in the absence of DNA. CDR3 length: 15 residues. Germline values: CDR1 PRHDT, CDR2 FYEKMQ (reference sequence). The CDR3 loop is CASSLEGLTSNEQFF. The full variable domain, its missing parts supplied by reference TRBV13 and TRBJ2-1, is AAGVIQSPRHLIKEKRETATLKCYPIPRHDTVYWYQQGPGQDPQFLISFYEKMQSDKGSIPDRFSAQQFSDYHSELNMSSLELGDSALYFCASSLEGLTSNEQFFGPGTRLTVL.

By frequency, this clonotype is medium-sized. V and J are TRBV28 and TRBJ2-7; TCRdb's D gene call, TRBD1, goes unchecked for lack of DNA. This CDR3 spans 15 amino acids. Germline loops: CDR1 MDHEN, CDR2 SYDVKM. This chain's CDR3 is CASSEDRGTYYEQYF. The complete variable domain, with remaining parts taken from reference TRBV28 and TRBJ2-7, reads DVKVTQSSRYLVKRTGEKVFLECVQDMDHENMFWYRQDPGLGLRLIYFSYDVKMKEKGDIPEGYSVSREKKERFSLILESASTNQTSMYLCASSEDRGTYYEQYFGPGTRLTVT.

The gene calls are TRBV15 and TRBJ2-7; TCRdb designates TRBD1, a call that cannot be tested without DNA. The CDR3 runs 16 residues. Germline CDR1 reads LNHNV; CDR2 reads YYDKDF (reference sequence). CDR3 sequence reads: CATSRDSTGPAYEQYF.

The V gene is TRBV15, the J gene TRBJ1-1. The CDR3 length is 16 residues. Germline CDR1 reads LNHNV; CDR2 reads YYDKDF (reference sequence). The CDR3 protein is CATSRETDNMNTEAFF.

J is TRBJ2-5 and V is TRBV11-2; TCRdb names TRBD1, which stays unverified in the absence of DNA. CDR1 and CDR2 from the germline V gene are SGHAT and FQNNGV. CDR3 length: 14 amino acids. This CDR3 is CASRFSGQQETQYF. Filled out from reference TRBV11-2 and TRBJ2-5, the complete variable domain reads EAGVAQSPRYKIIEKRQSVAFWCNPISGHATLYWYQQILGQGPKLLIQFQNNGVVDDSQLPKDRFSAERLKGVDSTLKIQPAKLEDSAVYLCASRFSGQQETQYFGPGTRLLVL.

The CDR3 here is CASSLGLAGASSYEQYF. The J gene is TRBJ2-7, the V gene TRBV28; the D gene TCRdb calls, TRBD2, cannot be checked with no DNA. This CDR3 comprises 17 residues. Germline CDR1 MDHEN, CDR2 SYDVKM.

The chain recombines TRBV6-4 with TRBJ2-1; the D call from TCRdb, TRBD2, cannot be confirmed without DNA. Germline CDR1 reads MRHNA; CDR2 reads SNTAGT. The CDR3 has 15 residues. The CDR3 sequence is CASSRAQGSYNEQFF.

The V and J genes are TRBV4-1 and TRBJ2-1. The CDR3 runs to 13 residues. From germline, CDR1 is MGHRA and CDR2 YSYEKL. The CDR3 sequence is CASSQVRNNEQFF.

The chain has TRBV6-4 and TRBJ2-3; TCRdb selects TRBD2, and the lack of DNA leaves this call unchecked. Germline V gene lookup returns CDR1 MRHNA and CDR2 SNTAGT. This CDR3 is built from 18 residues. The CDR3 region is CASIWERPPTGSTDTQYF.

The chain links TRBV15 to TRBJ1-2. Germline values: CDR1 LNHNV, CDR2 YYDKDF (reference sequence). The CDR3 spans 19 residues. This CDR3 is CATSSGGPGHAGSNYGYTF.

The chain has TRBV10-3 and TRBJ2-7; lacking DNA, the TRBD1 call made by TCRdb goes unchecked. The CDR3 extends over 12 amino acids. Germline V CDR1 and CDR2: ENHRY, SYGVKD. CDR3 sequence reads: CAIKGELVEQYF.

According to its frequency, this clonotype is medium-sized. This chain connects TRBV7-9 to TRBJ1-1. Germline CDR1 and CDR2: SEHNR and FQNEAQ (reference sequence). This CDR3 has 13 amino acids. The CDR3 loop reads CASSPAGEWLAFF.

V usage is TRBV6-2 or TRBV6-3 and J usage is TRBJ2-1; TCRdb designates TRBD1, a call that cannot be tested without DNA. The length of the CDR3 is 18 residues. Germline V gene data show CDR1 as MNHEY and CDR2 as SVGEGT. CDR3 sequence: CASSYSMSGRGQFNEQFF.

This clonotype counts as medium-sized (0.01 to 0.1%) by frequency. The chain employs TRBV7-2 and TRBJ2-2; TCRdb designates TRBD1, a call that cannot be tested without DNA. Germline V gene sequence: CDR1 SGHTA, CDR2 FQGNSA. The CDR3 contains 15 residues. The CDR3 sequence: CASSLRDSYTGELFF.

This sequence joins TRBV28 and TRBJ2-3. The CDR3 extends over 15 amino acids. CDR1 is MDHEN, CDR2 SYDVKM, per germline. This CDR3 reads CASSLTAELTDTQYF. The full variable domain, rest sourced from reference TRBV28 and TRBJ2-3, is DVKVTQSSRYLVKRTGEKVFLECVQDMDHENMFWYRQDPGLGLRLIYFSYDVKMKEKGDIPEGYSVSREKKERFSLILESASTNQTSMYLCASSLTAELTDTQYFGPGTRLTVL.

CDR3 protein: CASSQVRLNQPQHF. V gene TRBV4-1 combines with J gene TRBJ1-5. This CDR3 contains 14 residues. Germline V gene lookup returns CDR1 MGHRA and CDR2 YSYEKL.

The chain couples TRBV12-5 to TRBJ1-1; as DNA is missing, the TRBD1 call by TCRdb cannot be tested. The CDR3 spans 15 residues. Germline CDR1 LGHNT, CDR2 FRNRAP. The CDR3 sequence: CASGLVGTGQTEAFF.

J is TRBJ2-1 and V is TRBV11-3; no DNA is available, so the TRBD1 call from TCRdb remains unchecked. Germline loops: CDR1 SGHNT, CDR2 YENEEA. CDR3 length: 14 amino acids. CDR3 sequence reads: CASSTRDRYNEQFF.

The V and J genes are TRBV3-1 and TRBJ2-5. CDR3 size: 14 residues. Germline CDR1 and CDR2: LGHDT and YNNKEL (reference sequence). The CDR3 here is CASSQDVYQETQYF.